This T cell receptor beta chain derives from a study of early T cells in non-severe SARS-CoV-2 infection. On the study more broadly: Chains from this unsorted whole-blood bulk RNA could not be paired.

From germline, CDR1 is MNHEY and CDR2 SMNVEV (reference sequence). The length of the CDR3 is 14 residues. This clonotype was seen at least ten times. One end of the junction varies from germline; a read error may be responsible. Unique molecular identifiers were attached to individual cDNA molecules. In TCRdb, the 5' RACE reads were re-called with MiXCR into one record per CDR3 protein. Of about 40,000 distinct CDR3 sequences in the sample, over 4% were seen once. This chain joins TRBV27 and TRBJ1-5; no firm D call. The origin of this receptor is an adult who was a healthcare worker with PCR-confirmed SARS-CoV-2 infection or an uninfected control (not recorded which). The sample comprised whole blood. The CDR3 nucleotides read TGCGCCAGCAGTCAATTTGGGGTTTACCAGCCCCAGCATTTT. Its translation is CASSQFGVYQPQHF.